The sequence of this TCR beta chain was determined in a study of brain T cells in children with intractable seizures (dated by TCRdb to the early 2020s). Notes on the research overall: As a first screen for immune gene transcripts, resected brain tissue from approximately 54 pediatric epilepsy surgery cases was run on a NanoString immunology panel. Among the roughly 12 selected surgery cases, eight also had pre-surgery blood sequenced, leaving four with brain tissue only.

TCR beta chain sequences were generated from genomic DNA using the immunoSEQ assay. The study's processing was this. CDR3 sequences not starting with the conserved framework cysteine at position 104 were manually removed. To get clonality, the normalized Shannon's Diversity Index was subtracted from one, giving values from 0 (maximal diversity) to 1 (oligoclonal). Differences in the frequency of the same CDR3 between samples, such as brain versus blood, were assessed with chi-squared comparison-of-proportions tests. Public clonotypes were found through immuneACCESS searches, while the VDJdb browser was used to judge similarity to known antiviral clonotypes. TCRdb's version of the immuneACCESS table is confined to in-frame rearrangements and falls short of the full clone set. An unresolved V gene accounts for under half of the shortfall where checked; the remainder is of unknown origin. The DNA gave D and trimming, while V, J and clone size come from that table. The sample profile shows around 8,000 clones; over 65% of them were found once. The leading ten clones occupy about 9% of the sample.

The CDR3 sequence holds 12 residues, the cysteine and phenylalanine included. The retained sequence is limited to the CDR3, 36 bases, with the frame set at the first base. Here V drops 6 bases and J drops 8 bases, and the junction holds 2 bases not matched to any gene. Based on the germline V gene, the CDR1 and CDR2 sequences are MNHEY and SVGAGI. As regards this clone: This clone's antigen is unknown. Per-nucleotide qualities are absent, and no much larger clonotype sits a single base away.

Beyond this particular receptor, the publication reports: The patients' HCMV serostatus was not known, and viral specificity was inferred solely from CDR3 sequence similarity. Because sequencing depth differed between pre- and post-surgery blood, the absence of clones from the pre-surgery sample may reflect undersampling. The top 50 brain clonotypes contained both public and private clones, and in each case the most abundant public CDR3 closely resembled known HCMV, EBV or influenza A epitope-specific CDR3s.

According to the study, the label for this sample's time point signals: resected brain tissue, or blood drawn just prior to surgery. The surgery cases with the highest brain T cell transcript signatures were chosen for TCR beta chain sequencing of brain tissue, and also of blood when blood was available. Before surgery, patients had received at least one anti-epileptic drug. The TCR-sequenced patients were children whose drug-resistant epilepsy was caused by tuberous sclerosis complex, focal cortical dysplasia, Rasmussen encephalitis or hemimegalencephaly. Brain samples consisted of frozen blocks of fresh involved resected tissue obtained at epilepsy surgery. The Monarch genomic DNA purification kit was used to extract bulk genomic DNA from unsorted brain tissue and from whole blood.

The chain uses TRBV6-5 and TRBJ1-5; the junction holds 9 bases that match TRBD1. Source: resected brain tissue, taken at surgery. This TCR came from a boy less than two years old with tuberous sclerosis and intractable seizures. The encoded CDR3 is CASRRTGEPQHF. The DNA sequence is as follows: TGTGCCAGCAGGAGGACAGGGGAGCCCCAGCATTTT.